The clone carrying this T cell receptor (beta chain) has a count of ten or more. The sample is drawn from a study of neurological immune-mediated disorders. Each CDR3 protein gets one entry after TCRdb re-called the 5' RACE reads with MiXCR. This table holds 60,000 or so distinct CDR3 sequences, about an eighth found once. The CDR3 contains 15 residues. V lost 0 bases and J lost 4, with 11 bases in between. The V gene's germline CDR1 is MGHDK and CDR2 SYGVNS. The specimen sequenced was PBMCs. The rearrangement uses TRBV25-1 and TRBJ2-3; tentatively, D is TRBD2 (6 bases). This TCR derives from a man aged 60-69 years in good health. The CDR3: CASSEYGGGADTQYF. As DNA, the CDR3 is TGTGCCAGCAGTGAATACGGGGGTGGCGCAGATACGCAGTATTTT.